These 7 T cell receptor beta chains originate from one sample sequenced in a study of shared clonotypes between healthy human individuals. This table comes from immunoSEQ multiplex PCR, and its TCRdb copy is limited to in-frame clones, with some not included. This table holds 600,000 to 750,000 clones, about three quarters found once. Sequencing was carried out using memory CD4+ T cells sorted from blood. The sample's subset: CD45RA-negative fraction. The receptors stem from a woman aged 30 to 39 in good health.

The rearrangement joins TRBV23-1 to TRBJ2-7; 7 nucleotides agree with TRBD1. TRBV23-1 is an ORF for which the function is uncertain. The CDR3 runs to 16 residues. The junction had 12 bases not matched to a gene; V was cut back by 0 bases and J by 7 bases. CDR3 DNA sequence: TGCGCCAGCAGTCAATCGAAGGCAGGGGGTAGAGTGGAGCAGTACTTC. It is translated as CASSQSKAGGRVEQYF.

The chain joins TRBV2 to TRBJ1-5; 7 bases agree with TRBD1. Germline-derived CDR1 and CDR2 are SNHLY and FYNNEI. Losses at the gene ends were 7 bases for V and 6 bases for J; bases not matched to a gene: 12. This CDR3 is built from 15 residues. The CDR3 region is CASKTMAGGPQPQHF. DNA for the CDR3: TGTGCCAGCAAGACGATGGCAGGGGGTCCTCAGCCCCAGCATTTT.

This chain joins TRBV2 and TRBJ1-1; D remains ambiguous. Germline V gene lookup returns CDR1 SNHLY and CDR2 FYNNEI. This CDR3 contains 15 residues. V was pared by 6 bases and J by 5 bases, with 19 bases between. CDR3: CASRRISGTGTEAFF. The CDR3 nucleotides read TGTGCCAGCAGGAGGATCTCGGGAACGGGGACTGAAGCTTTCTTT. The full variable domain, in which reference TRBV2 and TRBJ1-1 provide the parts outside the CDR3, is EPEVTQTPSHQVTQMGQEVILRCVPISNHLYFYWYRQILGQKVEFLVSFYNNEISEKSEIFDDQFSVERPDGSNFTLKIRSTKLEDSAMYFCASRRISGTGTEAFFGQGTRLTVV.

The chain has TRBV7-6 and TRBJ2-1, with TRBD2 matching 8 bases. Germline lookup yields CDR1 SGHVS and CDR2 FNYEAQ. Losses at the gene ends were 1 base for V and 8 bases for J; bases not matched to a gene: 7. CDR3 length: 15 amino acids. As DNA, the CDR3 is TGTGCCAGCAGCTTAGGGGCGGGAGGTTTTTATGAGCAGTTCTTC. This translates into CASSLGAGGFYEQFF.

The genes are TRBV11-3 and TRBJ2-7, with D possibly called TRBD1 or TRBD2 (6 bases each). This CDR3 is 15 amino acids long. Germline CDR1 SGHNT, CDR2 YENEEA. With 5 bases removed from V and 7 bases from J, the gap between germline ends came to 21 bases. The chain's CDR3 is CASSLGQYGGEEQYF. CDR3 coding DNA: TGTGCCAGCAGCCTTGGACAGTACGGGGGTGAGGAGCAGTACTTC.

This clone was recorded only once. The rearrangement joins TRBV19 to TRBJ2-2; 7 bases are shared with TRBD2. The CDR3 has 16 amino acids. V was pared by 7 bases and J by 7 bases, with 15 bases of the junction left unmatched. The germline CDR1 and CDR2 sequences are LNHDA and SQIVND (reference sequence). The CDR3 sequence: CASTPAAGLGSGELFF. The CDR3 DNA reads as TGTGCCAGTACCCCAGCAGCAGGACTAGGAAGCGGGGAGCTGTTTTTT.

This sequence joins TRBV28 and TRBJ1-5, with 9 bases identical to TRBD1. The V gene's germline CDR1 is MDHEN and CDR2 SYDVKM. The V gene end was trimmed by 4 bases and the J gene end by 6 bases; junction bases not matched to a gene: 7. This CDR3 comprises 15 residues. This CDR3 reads CASSSGDRDGQPQHF. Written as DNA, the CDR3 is TGTGCCAGCAGTTCCGGGGACAGGGATGGTCAGCCCCAGCATTTT.